The 25 T cell receptor beta chains listed next were all sequenced from one sample in a study of CD8 T cells in ankylosing spondylitis. TCRdb ran MiXCR on the 5' RACE reads and lists one entry per CDR3 protein. The data show about 360,000 distinct CDR3 sequences, with around 20% seen just once and over 10% held by the top ten. The specimen was blood, either unsorted or a sorted T cell fraction (not recorded which). Receptors were obtained from a male donor with ankylosing spondylitis or in good health (not recorded which).

The sample holds a few counts of this clonotype. The rearrangement joins TRBV24-1 to TRBJ2-1; a weak D match, TRBD1 (6 bases). Trimming took off 0 bases at V and 8 bases at J, with 16 bases between the two ends. The length of the CDR3 is 16 residues. The germline V gene encodes CDR1 KGHDR and CDR2 SFDVKD. Written as DNA, the CDR3 is TGTGCCACCAGTGATTTGATGGACCAGGGGCTAGATGAGCAGTTCTTC. Its protein product is CATSDLMDQGLDEQFF.

This clonotype was counted between two and nine times. The V and J genes are TRBV29-1 and TRBJ2-7, with TRBD1 matching 9 bases. Germline V gene sequence: CDR1 SQVTM, CDR2 ANQGSEA. V shed 4 bases, J shed 0 bases, and the junction held 7 bases outside the gene matches. This CDR3 is 15 amino acids long. The CDR3 loop reads CSVAPGQGGSYEQYF. DNA of the CDR3: TGCAGCGTTGCGCCGGGACAGGGCGGCTCCTACGAGCAGTACTTC.

There are a few counts of this clonotype. At one boundary the junction diverges from the germline segment, which might be a read error. The chain links TRBV5-1 to TRBJ2-1, with 7 nucleotides matching TRBD2. Germline-derived CDR1 and CDR2 are SGHRS and YFSETQ. There are 13 residues in the CDR3. The CDR3 nucleotides are TGCGCCAGCAGAGGTGGGGACTACTATGAGCAGTTCTTC. This sequence encodes CASRGGDYYEQFF.

This clonotype showed up just a few times. The chain uses TRBV28 and TRBJ2-5; 7 nucleotides line up with TRBD1. The CDR3 has 14 residues. After removal of 6 bases from V and 9 bases from J, the junction contained 13 bases not matched to a gene. Germline-derived CDR1 and CDR2 are MDHEN and SYDVKM. The CDR3 reads CASSPTRGLGAQYF. The CDR3 region has the DNA TGTGCCAGCAGCCCCACAAGGGGGCTAGGGGCCCAGTACTTC.

The chain recombines TRBV3-1 with TRBJ2-7; D gene ambiguous. Germline CDR1 is LGHDT and CDR2 is YNNKEL (reference sequence). The CDR3 spans 14 residues. Trimming cost V 0 bases and J 3 bases, with 9 bases left between them. CDR3 nucleotides: TGTGCCAGCAGCCAAGACCTCTTGATCTACGAGCAGTACTTC. Translating it yields CASSQDLLIYEQYF.

This clonotype was counted a few times. For the CDR3, the DNA is TGTGCCAGCAGTTCGAATAGCGGGGGCCTCTCCTACAATGAGCAGTTCTTC. This translates into CASSSNSGGLSYNEQFF. The chain has TRBV12-3 or TRBV12-4 and TRBJ2-1, with 9 bases that match TRBD2. The V segment lost 4 bases and the J segment 0 bases; nucleotides outside the gene matches: 7. The CDR3 consists of 17 residues.

This clonotype has just a few counts. The chain recombines TRBV20-1 with TRBJ1-2; D is undetermined. CDR3 length: 15 amino acids. V shed 0 bases and J shed 4 bases, with 15 bases lying between them. Germline CDR1 and CDR2: DFQATT and SNEGSKA (reference sequence). CDR3 sequence reads: CSARDSKALGYGYTF. Written as DNA, the CDR3 is TGCAGTGCTAGAGATTCGAAGGCTTTGGGCTATGGCTACACCTTC.

The chain couples TRBV11-2 to TRBJ2-7; D possibly uses TRBD1 or TRBD2 (5 bases each). The length of the CDR3 is 14 residues. Germline V CDR1 and CDR2: SGHAT, FQNNGV. Trimming took 5 bases from V and 7 from J, leaving 18 bases between them. The CDR3 sequence is CASSGWDPDGEQYF. The CDR3 nucleotides read TGTGCCAGCAGCGGGTGGGACCCCGACGGGGAGCAGTACTTC.

The chain combines TRBV9 with TRBJ2-2; either TRBD1 or TRBD2 may fit D (5 bases each). Germline V gives CDR1 SGDLS, CDR2 YYNGEE. The V gene lost 3 bases and the J gene lost 5 bases, with 20 bases spanning the gap. The CDR3 extends over 17 amino acids. In nucleotides, the CDR3 is TGTGCCAGCAGCGACCCGGGGTCGGGACCGGGGACCGGGGAGCTGTTTTTT. Translated, it gives CASSDPGSGPGTGELFF.

This chain links TRBV10-2 with TRBJ2-5; D perhaps matches TRBD1 (6 bases). Germline-derived CDR1 and CDR2 are WSHSY and SAAADI. V was trimmed by 5 bases and J by 3 bases, leaving 16 bases between them. The CDR3 totals 15 residues. For the CDR3, the DNA is TGCGCCAGCAGTCACGGACAGATAAGTAAAGAGACCCAGTACTTC. Protein product: CASSHGQISKETQYF.

The V and J genes are TRBV4-1 and TRBJ1-1; the D is unclear. V gave up 3 bases and J gave up 2 bases, with 16 bases separating them. This CDR3 region has 16 residues. Germline values: CDR1 MGHRA, CDR2 YSYEKL. The CDR3 loop reads CASSQPGLAANTEAFF. For the CDR3, the DNA is TGCGCCAGCAGCCAGCCAGGACTGGCAGCAAACACTGAAGCTTTCTTT.

This clonotype was observed a handful of times. CDR3 nucleotides: TGCAGCGTTGAACACGGGACAGGCCTAGACAATGAGCAGTTCTTC. Translation: CSVEHGTGLDNEQFF. The gene calls are TRBV29-1 and TRBJ2-1; 8 bases agree with TRBD1. J lost 5 bases, V lost 2 bases, and 8 bases had no gene match. Germline assignment: CDR1 SQVTM and CDR2 ANQGSEA. This CDR3 has 15 residues.

This clonotype was counted only a few times. The chain uses TRBV29-1 and TRBJ2-7; perhaps TRBD1 as D (6 bases). This CDR3 comprises 13 residues. The V gene lost 1 base and the J gene lost 1 base, with 8 bases spanning the gap. Germline CDR1 and CDR2: SQVTM and ANQGSEA. CDR3 protein: CSVEVQGSYEQYF. The DNA for the CDR3 is TGCAGCGTTGAAGTACAGGGTTCCTACGAGCAGTACTTC.

This clonotype appeared a few times. The chain is built from TRBV12-3 or TRBV12-4 and TRBJ1-2, with D hard to call. The CDR3 has 13 residues. Trimming left V 6 bases short and J 4 bases short, with 12 bases between. Written as DNA, the CDR3 is TGTGCCAGCAGCTCGCCGTTCAGCTATGGCTACACCTTC. It translates to CASSSPFSYGYTF.

This clonotype was counted at least ten times. V usage is TRBV12-3 or TRBV12-4 and J usage is TRBJ2-1; 9 nucleotides agree with TRBD2. V was clipped by 1 base and J by 4 bases; unmatched bases: 5. The CDR3 runs to 16 residues. The DNA for the CDR3 is TGTGCCAGCAGTTTAGTAAGGACTAGCGTTTACAATGAGCAGTTCTTC. Amino acids: CASSLVRTSVYNEQFF.

The CDR3 DNA reads as TGTGCCACCAGTGATTCCCTCATGGAGACCCAGTACTTC. This gives the protein CATSDSLMETQYF. The J gene is TRBJ2-5, the V gene TRBV24-1; no definite D call. Germline V gene lookup returns CDR1 KGHDR and CDR2 SFDVKD. Between the trimmed V and J ends, which lost 2 bases and 5 bases, there was a span of 8 bases. The CDR3 consists of 13 residues.

This clonotype was picked up a small number of times. The chain has TRBV6-4 and TRBJ2-5; TRBD2 matches at 9 bases. V dropped 5 bases and J dropped 1; count of bases not matched to a gene: 5. The CDR3 is 15 amino acids. The germline CDR1 and CDR2 sequences are MRHNA and SNTAGT. CDR3 amino acids: CASSYSGGTQETQYF. The CDR3 bases are TGTGCCAGCAGTTATAGCGGGGGCACCCAAGAGACCCAGTACTTC.

V is TRBV12-3 or TRBV12-4 and J is TRBJ2-3; a weak D match, TRBD2 (6 bases). V gave up 2 bases and J gave up 3 bases, with 9 bases separating them. This CDR3 is 14 amino acids long. This chain's CDR3 is CASSLIRGTDTQYF. The CDR3 region has the DNA TGTGCCAGCAGTTTAATCCGGGGGACAGATACGCAGTATTTT.

This chain joins TRBV3-1 and TRBJ2-1, with TRBD2 as a possible D gene (6 bases). V was cut by 5 bases and J by 0 bases, with 14 bases left in between. The germline V gene encodes CDR1 LGHDT and CDR2 YNNKEL (reference sequence). The CDR3 runs to 16 residues. Written as DNA, the CDR3 is TGTGCCAGCAGCGAAACGCACGGGAGCTCCTACAATGAGCAGTTCTTC. It yields the protein CASSETHGSSYNEQFF.

V usage is TRBV6-1 and J usage is TRBJ2-1; TRBD1 might be the D (6 bases). CDR1 and CDR2 from the germline V gene are MNHNS and SASEGT. Trimming took 8 bases from V and 3 from J, leaving 23 bases between them. The CDR3 runs 17 residues. CDR3 DNA sequence: TGTGCCAGCGGTCCTATTCCGTCGGGACACCGCTACAATGAGCAGTTCTTC. Amino acid sequence: CASGPIPSGHRYNEQFF.

The chain joins TRBV4-1 to TRBJ2-5; 7 nucleotides match TRBD1. V lost 1 base to trimming and J lost 0 bases; unmatched junction nucleotides: 14. The CDR3 runs to 19 residues. Germline loops: CDR1 MGHRA, CDR2 YSYEKL. The CDR3 protein is CASSQVETRDSRYQETQYF. The CDR3 DNA reads TGCGCCAGCAGCCAAGTGGAAACGAGGGACAGCCGTTACCAAGAGACCCAGTACTTC.

The genes are TRBV7-9 and TRBJ1-1; 7 bases are shared with TRBD1. Trimming at V came to 5 bases and at J to 11 bases, leaving 14 bases not matched to a gene. The CDR3 length is 14 residues. Germline V gives CDR1 SEHNR, CDR2 FQNEAQ (reference sequence). The CDR3 sequence is CASSPGMEPQGAFF. The CDR3 DNA reads as TGTGCCAGCAGCCCGGGAATGGAACCACAGGGGGCTTTCTTT.

This clonotype was detected only a few times. The chain is built from TRBV4-1 and TRBJ2-7, with 9 bases matching TRBD1. There are 16 residues in the CDR3. J was trimmed by 4 bases and V by 3 bases; bases with no gene match: 10. Germline V gene lookup returns CDR1 MGHRA and CDR2 YSYEKL. As DNA, the CDR3 is TGCGCCAGCAGCCAGCCGGGACAGGGTATGATGTACGAGCAGTACTTC. Encoded protein: CASSQPGQGMMYEQYF.

The J gene is TRBJ2-7, the V gene TRBV9; the D call may be TRBD1 or TRBD2 (5 bases each). The germline V gene has CDR1 SGDLS and CDR2 YYNGEE. The germline V and J ends were trimmed by 0 bases and 0 bases, with 10 bases remaining between them. This CDR3 has 15 amino acids. This CDR3 reads CASSVGGALSYEQYF. CDR3 in DNA: TGTGCCAGCAGCGTAGGAGGGGCCCTCTCCTACGAGCAGTACTTC.

The chain couples TRBV28 to TRBJ2-7; D remains unclear. Germline V lookup: CDR1 MDHEN, CDR2 SYDVKM. Trimming removed 5 bases at V and 0 bases at J, with 11 bases between. This CDR3 has 14 amino acids. The CDR3 sequence: CASSPRLPSYEQYF. CDR3 sequence (DNA): TGTGCCAGCAGTCCCCGATTACCCTCCTACGAGCAGTACTTC.